This paragraph reports one T cell receptor beta chain. Germline-derived CDR1 and CDR2 are SGHRS and YFSETQ. The CDR3 totals 14 residues. Trimming stripped 4 bases from V and 2 bases from J, with 13 bases between. The data belong to a study of CD8 T cells in ankylosing spondylitis. TCRdb re-analysed the 5' RACE reads in MiXCR, keeping a single row per CDR3 protein. The sample holds approximately 290,000 distinct CDR3 sequences, under 25% seen once. The TCR comes from a female donor with ankylosing spondylitis or in good health (not recorded which). The chain combines TRBV5-1 with TRBJ2-7; tentative D call: TRBD1 (6 bases). The sequenced material came from blood, either unsorted or a sorted T cell fraction (not recorded which). The CDR3 DNA is TGCGCCAGCAGCCAAGGACAGTACCCCTACGAGCAGTACTTC. This codes for CASSQGQYPYEQYF.